Below, 21 T cell receptor beta chains from the same sample are listed, as sequenced in a study of T cell responses to AZD1222 COVID-19 vaccine (dated by TCRdb to the early 2020s). According to the study, the label for this sample's time point signals: baseline before first vaccination. The treatment or condition label on this specimen signifies: meningococcal conjugate vaccine given as trial control. Libraries came from the immunoSEQ multiplex PCR assay. Drawn from immuneACCESS, this table holds only the in-frame rearrangements with V and J called that TCRdb kept. Clones are partly lost; checked studies trace under half to an unresolved V gene and leave the rest unexplained. The sample has about 88,000 clones on record, around 90% of them singletons. The leading ten clones occupy 5.2% of the sample. This material consisted of peripheral blood, taken on day 0 of MenACWY control vaccination. Source of these receptors: an adult in good health.

The chain couples TRBV19 to TRBJ2-4, with a possible D match to TRBD2 (6 bases). Trimming cost V 7 bases and J 9 bases, with 13 bases left between them. The CDR3 covers 12 residues. Germline assignment: CDR1 LNHDA and CDR2 SQIVND (reference sequence). The CDR3 DNA reads TGTGCCAGTACCACGGGGGACGGCATTCAGTACTTC. Its translation: CASTTGDGIQYF.

This clone was seen a single time. The same CDR3 arises from other DNA sequences in this sample as well. This chain links TRBV5-1 with TRBJ1-1; D gene ambiguous. Germline loops: CDR1 SGHRS, CDR2 YFSETQ. This CDR3 contains 13 residues. Trimming cost V 0 bases and J 2 bases, with 5 bases left between them. Here the CDR3 DNA reads TGCGCCAGCAGCTTGGGGGGTAACACTGAAGCTTTCTTT. Translation gives CASSLGGNTEAFF.

The chain is built from TRBV19 and TRBJ1-3; D ambiguous. The CDR3 has 15 amino acids. Germline V gives CDR1 LNHDA, CDR2 SQIVND (reference sequence). The V gene lost 5 bases and the J gene lost 0 bases, with 11 bases spanning the gap. This chain's CDR3 is CASSGNGNSGNTIYF. CDR3 nucleotide sequence: TGTGCCAGTAGTGGAAACGGAAACTCTGGAAACACCATATATTTT.

The chain uses TRBV12-3 or TRBV12-4 and TRBJ2-1, with D possibly being TRBD2 (5 bases). V was clipped by 4 bases and J by 12 bases, with 13 bases between them. This CDR3 comprises 12 residues. CDR3 loop: CASSSLGTRQFF. The CDR3 nucleotides are TGTGCCAGCAGTTCACTAGGTACGAGGCAGTTCTTC.

This chain uses TRBV7-8 with TRBJ1-1; D call uncertain. This CDR3 has 13 residues. Trimming cost V 4 bases and J 1 base, with 7 bases left between them. The V gene's germline CDR1 is SGHVS and CDR2 FQNEAQ. This CDR3 reads CASSSTSNTEAFF. The CDR3 DNA reads TGTGCCAGCAGCTCGACATCGAACACTGAAGCTTTCTTT.

The chain couples TRBV7-2 to TRBJ2-3; D is possibly TRBD2 (6 bases). Deletions cut 2 bases from V and 0 bases from J, with 9 bases between. Germline CDR1 SGHTA, CDR2 FQGNSA. CDR3 size: 15 residues. The CDR3 here is CASSLTSSSTDTQYF. DNA for the CDR3: TGTGCCAGCAGCTTAACTAGCTCTAGCACAGATACGCAGTATTTT.

The chain is built from TRBV5-4 and TRBJ1-4; TRBD1 agrees at 7 bases. The germline CDR1 and CDR2 sequences are SGHNT and YYREEE (reference sequence). V gave up 2 bases and J gave up 2 bases; unmatched junction bases: 9. The CDR3 totals 17 residues. The CDR3 DNA reads as TGTGCCAGCAGCTTTGGGACAGCCGTTGATACTAATGAAAAACTGTTTTTT. It encodes CASSFGTAVDTNEKLFF.

The genes are TRBV27 and TRBJ1-1; 8 bases map to TRBD1. J gave up 10 bases and V 5 bases, and 15 bases lay outside the gene matches. This CDR3 has 15 residues. Germline loops: CDR1 MNHEY, CDR2 SMNVEV (reference sequence). The DNA for the CDR3 is TGTGCCAGCAGTGGGTCACTCAGGGGGCGAACAGTAGCTTTCTTT. Its protein product is CASSGSLRGRTVAFF.

The J gene is TRBJ1-6, the V gene TRBV4-3; D not certain. The germline CDR1 and CDR2 sequences are LGHNA and YSLEER. The CDR3 contains 13 residues. Between the trimmed V and J ends, which lost 1 base and 8 bases, there was a span of 6 bases. This CDR3 is CASSQALYSPLHF. CDR3 sequence (DNA): TGCGCCAGCAGCCAAGCCCTATATTCACCCCTCCACTTT.

The chain has TRBV7-9 and TRBJ1-2; D not resolved. Germline CDR1 and CDR2: SEHNR and FQNEAQ (reference sequence). Trimming cost V 0 bases and J 8 bases, with 13 bases left between them. This CDR3 comprises 14 residues. The CDR3 DNA sequence: TGTGCCAGCAGCTTAGCGAACCCAGTGGGGGGCTACACCTTC. This gives the protein CASSLANPVGGYTF.

The rearrangement joins TRBV6-5 to TRBJ1-1; tentative D call: TRBD1 (5 bases). Germline values: CDR1 MNHEY, CDR2 SVGAGI. V lost 6 bases and J 8 bases, leaving 13 bases between the germline ends. This CDR3 has 12 amino acids. For the CDR3, the DNA is TGTGCCAGCAGAACGACAGTATCCGAAGCTTTCTTT. Its protein product is CASRTTVSEAFF.

The chain employs TRBV28 and TRBJ1-2; D is unresolved. The V end was cut by 3 bases, the J end by 7 bases, with 9 bases between. Germline lookup yields CDR1 MDHEN and CDR2 SYDVKM. The CDR3 extends over 12 amino acids. CDR3 amino acids: CASSFPVFGYTF. The CDR3 coding sequence is TGTGCCAGCAGTTTTCCCGTTTTTGGCTACACCTTC.

V usage is TRBV10-1 and J usage is TRBJ2-7; D is uncertain. CDR1 is WNHNN and CDR2 is SYGVQD in the germline V gene (reference sequence). V was clipped by 4 bases and J by 2 bases, with 9 bases between them. This CDR3 comprises 13 residues. CDR3 coding DNA: TGCGCCAGCAGTGCGGGCTATCCCTACGAGCAGTACTTC. Translated, it gives CASSAGYPYEQYF.

The J gene is TRBJ1-1, the V gene TRBV6-6; a possible D gene is TRBD1 (6 bases). Germline CDR1 MNHNY, CDR2 SVGAGI (reference sequence). The CDR3 has 16 residues. V was shortened by 6 bases and J by 3 bases, with 20 bases between the two germline ends. The CDR3 sequence is CASRDAQGGKDTEAFF. CDR3 DNA: TGTGCCAGCAGAGACGCACAGGGAGGCAAAGACACTGAAGCTTTCTTT.

The gene calls are TRBV27 and TRBJ1-4; D gene unclear. CDR1 is MNHEY and CDR2 is SMNVEV in the germline V gene (reference sequence). V was trimmed by 2 bases and J by 5 bases, leaving 12 bases between them. This CDR3 comprises 15 residues. For the CDR3, the DNA is TGTGCCAGCAGTTTAGTCCGCGCTCTGAATGAAAAACTGTTTTTT. The encoded protein is CASSLVRALNEKLFF. The variable domain in full, completed from reference TRBV27 and TRBJ1-4, reads EAQVTQNPRYLITVTGKKLTVTCSQNMNHEYMSWYRQDPGLGLRQIYYSMNVEVTDKGDVPEGYKVSRKEKRNFPLILESPSPNQTSLYFCASSLVRALNEKLFFGSGTQLSVL.

This chain joins TRBV7-9 and TRBJ2-7; D might be TRBD2 (6 bases). V was shortened by 1 base and J by 2 bases, with 12 bases between the two germline ends. The CDR3 consists of 15 residues. Germline assignment: CDR1 SEHNR and CDR2 FQNEAQ (reference sequence). Here the CDR3 DNA reads TGTGCCAGCAGCTTAGGCGCCGGGGGAACCTACGAGCAGTACTTC. Translation: CASSLGAGGTYEQYF.

As DNA, the CDR3 is TGTGCCAGCACCCCACGGCGGGCAGGGAACACCGGGGAGCTGTTTTTT. Protein product: CASTPRRAGNTGELFF. The J gene is TRBJ2-2, the V gene TRBV6-2 or TRBV6-3, with TRBD2 as a possible D gene (5 bases). With 7 bases removed from V and 1 base from J, the gap between germline ends came to 16 bases. The CDR3 has 16 amino acids. From germline, CDR1 is MNHEY and CDR2 SVGEGT.

This sequence joins TRBV29-1 and TRBJ2-3; 9 bases agree with TRBD1. Germline loops: CDR1 SQVTM, CDR2 ANQGSEA. This CDR3 spans 14 amino acids. The V and J ends lost 7 bases and 2 bases, in that order; junction bases with no gene match: 7. DNA for the CDR3: TGCAGCGCCCGGGACAGGGCTTACACAGATACGCAGTATTTT. Protein product: CSARDRAYTDTQYF.

This clone has more than one count but fewer than ten. V usage is TRBV7-9 and J usage is TRBJ2-7; TRBD2 might be the D (6 bases). CDR1 is SEHNR, CDR2 FQNEAQ, per germline (reference sequence). V lost 3 bases, J lost 2 bases, and 14 bases lay in between. The CDR3 contains 15 residues. CDR3: CASSFGAGLTYEQYF. The CDR3 bases are TGTGCCAGCAGCTTTGGGGCGGGACTGACCTACGAGCAGTACTTC.

The CDR3 bases are TGTGCCAGCAGCTTCGGGAAACCCCATTCACCCCTCCACTTT. It encodes CASSFGKPHSPLHF. The chain combines TRBV7-9 with TRBJ1-6; D gene unclear. From germline, CDR1 is SEHNR and CDR2 FQNEAQ (reference sequence). The length of the CDR3 is 14 residues. V was cut by 3 bases and J by 8 bases, with 11 bases left in between.

The chain combines TRBV5-1 with TRBJ2-1, with 12 nucleotides matching TRBD2. The CDR3 runs 16 residues. J gave up 7 bases and V 4 bases, and 9 bases lay outside the gene matches. Germline-derived CDR1 and CDR2 are SGHRS and YFSETQ. The chain's CDR3 is CASSTNALAGGNEQFF. Here the CDR3 DNA reads TGCGCCAGCAGCACCAACGCCCTAGCGGGGGGGAATGAGCAGTTCTTC.